What follows are 11 T cell receptor beta chains derived from one specimen sequenced in a study of blood T cell repertoires in COVID-19. Clones were read by immunoSEQ multiplex PCR, and TCRdb kept only the in-frame ones, dropping some. Among roughly 100,000 clones listed, over 75% were seen once. Input material: peripheral blood. The receptors originated from a man aged 50 to 59 with acute or convalescent COVID-19.

This clone occurred once. V is TRBV24-1 and J is TRBJ1-5; D is unresolved. V lost 5 bases, J lost 10 bases, and 17 bases lay in between. The germline gives CDR1 KGHDR, CDR2 SFDVKD. There are 14 residues in the CDR3. For the CDR3, the DNA is TGTGCCACCAGTGCCCCCTTATCCGGGAGCCCCCAGCATTTT. Amino acid sequence: CATSAPLSGSPQHF.

V usage is TRBV9 and J usage is TRBJ2-3; possible D gene TRBD1, 5 bases. V lost 3 bases to trimming and J lost 0 bases, with 8 bases between them. Germline V CDR1 and CDR2: SGDLS, YYNGEE. The CDR3 is 14 amino acids. Written as DNA, the CDR3 is TGTGCCAGCAGCGGGGGCCCAAGCACAGATACGCAGTATTTT. As protein: CASSGGPSTDTQYF. Drawing the rest from reference TRBV9 and TRBJ2-3, the complete variable domain is DSGVTQTPKHLITATGQRVTLRCSPRSGDLSVYWYQQSLDQGLQFLIQYYNGEERAKGNILERFSAQQFPDLHSELNLSSLELGDSALYFCASSGGPSTDTQYFGPGTRLTVL.

The V gene is TRBV6-5, the J gene TRBJ2-7; the D is unclear. The CDR3 contains 12 residues. CDR1 MNHEY and CDR2 SVGAGI come from the germline V gene. V lost 10 bases and J lost 3, with 13 bases in between. This CDR3 reads CATAGSYYEQYF. CDR3 in DNA: TGTGCCACTGCTGGTTCCTACTACGAGCAGTACTTC.

The CDR3 DNA reads as TGTGCCAGCAGGGGGGAGGGCCGCAATGAGCAGTTCTTC. Its protein product is CASRGEGRNEQFF. V is TRBV11-2 and J is TRBJ2-1; the match to TRBD2 covers 7 bases. Germline V CDR1 and CDR2: SGHAT, FQNNGV. CDR3 length: 13 residues. V lost 6 bases and J lost 6; bases outside the gene matches: 5.

V is TRBV2 and J is TRBJ2-5, with D maybe TRBD1 (5 bases). The CDR3 runs to 15 residues. Germline V lookup: CDR1 SNHLY, CDR2 FYNNEI. Trimming pared 1 base from V and 1 base from J, leaving 10 bases between. The CDR3: CASSEDGAAQETQYF. In DNA form, the CDR3 reads TGTGCCAGCAGTGAAGATGGGGCAGCCCAAGAGACCCAGTACTTC. Looking up the rest from reference TRBV2 and TRBJ2-5 gives the full variable domain: EPEVTQTPSHQVTQMGQEVILRCVPISNHLYFYWYRQILGQKVEFLVSFYNNEISEKSEIFDDQFSVERPDGSNFTLKIRSTKLEDSAMYFCASSEDGAAQETQYFGPGTRLLVL.

This chain uses TRBV9 with TRBJ2-7, with D tentatively TRBD1 or TRBD2 (5 bases each). The length of the CDR3 is 15 residues. Germline CDR1 reads SGDLS; CDR2 reads YYNGEE. V lost 4 bases and J lost 2, with 16 bases in between. CDR3 sequence: CASSLGEFTTYEQYF. CDR3 DNA: TGTGCCAGCAGCCTAGGGGAGTTTACCACCTACGAGCAGTACTTC.

The chain links TRBV19 to TRBJ2-2; unclear D gene. Per germline, CDR1 LNHDA and CDR2 SQIVND (reference sequence). This CDR3 is 13 amino acids long. V was shortened by 6 bases and J by 6 bases, with 11 bases between the two germline ends. This chain's CDR3 is CASRAFVSGELFF. The CDR3 DNA reads as TGTGCCAGTAGAGCCTTCGTGTCCGGGGAGCTGTTTTTT.

The chain recombines TRBV2 with TRBJ2-7; 10 bases align to TRBD2. V shed 7 bases and J 7 bases; nucleotides not matched to a gene: 10. Germline V gene data show CDR1 as SNHLY and CDR2 as FYNNEI. The CDR3 spans 14 residues. The CDR3 DNA sequence: TGTGCCAGCATGCGTACTAGCGGGACCCTTGAGCAGTACTTC. It yields the protein CASMRTSGTLEQYF.

This clone appeared a single time. The rearrangement links TRBV25-1 to TRBJ2-2, with 11 bases identical to TRBD2. CDR1 MGHDK and CDR2 SYGVNS come from the germline V gene. V gave up 7 bases and J gave up 4 bases; unmatched junction bases: 8. This CDR3 spans 16 amino acids. CDR3 protein: CASTSGRPISTGELFF. CDR3 sequence (DNA): TGTGCCAGCACTAGCGGGAGGCCCATTAGCACCGGGGAGCTGTTTTTT.

Regarding this clone: The identical CDR3 is also encoded by other nucleotide sequences in the sample. The rearrangement links TRBV20-1 to TRBJ2-7; TRBD2 is a possible D gene (5 bases). Looked up from germline, CDR1 is DFQATT and CDR2 is SNEGSKA (reference sequence). The CDR3 length is 11 residues. The V end was cut by 6 bases, the J end by 3 bases, with 9 bases between. CDR3 sequence (DNA): TGCAGTGCCAACCGGGGCTACGAGCAGTACTTC. This codes for CSANRGYEQYF.

This clone showed up just a few times. The chain is built from TRBV5-3 and TRBJ1-1, with D tentatively TRBD1 (5 bases). TRBV5-3 is annotated as an ORF whose role is uncertain. Trimming took 0 bases from V and 4 from J, leaving 10 bases between them. This CDR3 region has 14 residues. The CDR3 nucleotides are TGTGCCAGAAGCTTGGTAAGGGGCACCACTGAAGCTTTCTTT. Translation: CARSLVRGTTEAFF.